The source of this T cell receptor (beta chain) is a study of regulatory T cells in long-lasting Graves disease. iRepertoire HTBI primers and Arm-PCR of CDR3 regions built TCR beta libraries. TCRdb reprocessed the multiplex PCR reads with MiXCR, giving one entry per CDR3 protein. The data hold about 420,000 distinct CDR3 sequences, with 23% observed a single time. The CDR3 is 16 amino acids. V lost 5 bases to trimming and J lost 6 bases; unmatched junction nucleotides: 12. The germline V gene has CDR1 SGHTA and CDR2 FQGNSA. Time point in this sample: persistent/refractory GD, antithyroid drugs over 5 years with positive TRAb. RNA isolated from PBMCs was used to make the TCR library. The guidelines of the American Thyroid Association were the basis for diagnosing Graves' disease. Patients all came to the study from an endocrinology department in Xi'an, China.

The specimen comprised peripheral blood mononuclear cells (PBMCs), sampled when the disease was refractory, from a patient treated with antithyroid drugs. This sequence originates from a female donor with Graves disease. The chain carries TRBV7-2 and TRBJ2-2; TRBD2 matches 7 bases. The CDR3 DNA reads TGTGCCAGCAGCCCCTGGAGGCGGGAGTCTTCCGGGGAGCTGTTTTTT. It encodes CASSPWRRESSGELFF.